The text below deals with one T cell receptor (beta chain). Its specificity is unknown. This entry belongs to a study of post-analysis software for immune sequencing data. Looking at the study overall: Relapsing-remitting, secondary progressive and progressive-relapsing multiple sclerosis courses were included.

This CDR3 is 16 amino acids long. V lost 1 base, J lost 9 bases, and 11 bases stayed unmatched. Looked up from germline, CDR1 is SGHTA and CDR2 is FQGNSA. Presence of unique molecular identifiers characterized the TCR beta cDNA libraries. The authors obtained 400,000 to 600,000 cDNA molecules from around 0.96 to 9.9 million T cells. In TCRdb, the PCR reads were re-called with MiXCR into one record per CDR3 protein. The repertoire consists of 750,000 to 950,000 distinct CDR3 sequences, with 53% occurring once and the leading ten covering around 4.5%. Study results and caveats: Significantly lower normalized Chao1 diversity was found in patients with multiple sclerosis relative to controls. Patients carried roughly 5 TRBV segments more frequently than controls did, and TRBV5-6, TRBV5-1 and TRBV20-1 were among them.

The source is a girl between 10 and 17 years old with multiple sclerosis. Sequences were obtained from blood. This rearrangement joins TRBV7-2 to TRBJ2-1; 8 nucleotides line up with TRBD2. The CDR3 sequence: CASSLVSGGAGGEQFF. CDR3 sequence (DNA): TGTGCCAGCAGCTTAGTTTCGGGGGGGGCCGGCGGTGAGCAGTTCTTC.